One sample yielded the 14 T cell receptor beta chains listed below, sequenced in a study of T cell responses to AZD1222 COVID-19 vaccine (dated by TCRdb to about 2021). According to the study, the label for this sample's time point signals: baseline before first vaccination. Library preparation used the immunoSEQ multiplex PCR assay. TCRdb re-hosts the immuneACCESS table, in-frame sequences only. Its copies lack some clones; in the studies checked, an unresolved V gene accounts for under half of them, and the cause for the rest is not known. Across this sample there are about 150,000 clones, with around 94% seen only once. The ten largest clones take up 1.3% of the sample. This material consisted of peripheral blood, taken on day 0 of AZD1222 vaccination. These receptors were obtained from an adult in good health.

The chain uses TRBV24-1 and TRBJ1-5; 7 bases agree with TRBD1. Losses at the gene ends were 2 bases for V and 6 bases for J; bases not matched to a gene: 3. Per the germline V gene, CDR1 is KGHDR and CDR2 is SFDVKD. The CDR3 is 14 amino acids. Written as DNA, the CDR3 is TGTGCCACCAGTGATTCTACAGGGGCTCAGCCCCAGCATTTT. It is translated as CATSDSTGAQPQHF.

This rearrangement joins TRBV11-2 to TRBJ2-2; perhaps TRBD2 as D (6 bases). V lost 5 bases and J lost 0, with 10 bases in between. From germline, CDR1 is SGHAT and CDR2 FQNNGV. This CDR3 comprises 15 residues. CDR3 loop: CASSGGLSNTGELFF. The CDR3 DNA follows: TGTGCCAGCAGCGGGGGACTCTCGAACACCGGGGAGCTGTTTTTT.

The gene calls are TRBV6-9 and TRBJ2-7, with no clear D. The CDR3 covers 15 residues. Trimming shortened V by 5 bases and J by 0 bases, and 14 bases separated the two germline ends. CDR1 and CDR2 (germline): MNHGY, SVAAGI. The CDR3 here is CASSTYNRASYEQYV. The CDR3 nucleotides read TGTGCCAGCAGTACCTATAACCGGGCCTCCTACGAGCAGTACGTC.

The chain couples TRBV5-6 to TRBJ2-6, with TRBD2 identical over 9 bases. Germline assignment: CDR1 SGHDT and CDR2 YYEEEE. V lost 7 bases to trimming and J lost 1 base; unmatched junction nucleotides: 6. The CDR3 is 16 amino acids. The CDR3 region is CASFLLAGSGANVLTF. The CDR3 DNA follows: TGTGCCAGCTTCCTACTAGCGGGTTCTGGGGCCAACGTCCTGACTTTC.

The chain is built from TRBV6-5 and TRBJ2-5; possibly TRBD1 for D (6 bases). Looked up from germline, CDR1 is MNHEY and CDR2 is SVGAGI. CDR3 size: 12 residues. Trimming removed 7 bases at V and 2 bases at J, with 8 bases between. CDR3 in DNA: TGTGCCAGCACAGGGACACAAGAGACCCAGTACTTC. Translated: CASTGTQETQYF.

The V call is TRBV30, the J call TRBJ2-1; 9 nucleotides match TRBD2. The V and J ends lost 5 bases and 10 bases, in that order; junction bases with no gene match: 9. The CDR3 extends over 13 amino acids. From germline, CDR1 is GTSNPN and CDR2 SVGIG (reference sequence). This CDR3 reads CAWSVSAGGEQFF. CDR3 DNA: TGTGCCTGGTCGGTTAGCGCGGGGGGGGAGCAGTTCTTC.

A word on this clone: This sample includes further DNA sequences coding for the same CDR3. The V and J genes are TRBV20-1 and TRBJ1-1, with D unresolved. Germline CDR1 is DFQATT and CDR2 is SNEGSKA (reference sequence). Trimming left V 0 bases short and J 5 bases short, with 4 bases between. This CDR3 has 11 residues. This CDR3 is CSARDRTEAFF. DNA of the CDR3: TGCAGTGCTAGAGACCGGACTGAAGCTTTCTTT.

This clone was counted once. The CDR3 is CASSYLGSQPQHF. CDR3 DNA: TGTGCCAGCAGTTATCTGGGTAGTCAGCCCCAGCATTTT. The chain employs TRBV6-5 and TRBJ1-5; D remains unclear. V dropped 3 bases and J dropped 6 bases, with 9 bases sitting between them. The V gene's germline CDR1 is MNHEY and CDR2 SVGAGI. This CDR3 spans 13 amino acids.

The chain carries TRBV3-1 (or the pseudogene TRBV3-2) and TRBJ2-1; D is perhaps TRBD1 (6 bases). The CDR3 consists of 16 residues. Germline V gene lookup returns CDR1 LGHDT and CDR2 YNNKEL (reference sequence). Between the trimmed V and J ends, which lost 0 bases and 10 bases, there was a span of 19 bases. The CDR3 loop is CASSQEGARALGEQFF. The CDR3 region has the DNA TGTGCCAGCAGCCAAGAGGGGGCTAGGGCCCTGGGGGAGCAGTTCTTC.

The chain has TRBV24-1 and TRBJ2-3; the D gene is possibly TRBD2 (6 bases). The CDR3 is made up of 14 amino acids. Germline V gives CDR1 KGHDR, CDR2 SFDVKD. The V end lost 0 bases, the J end lost 3 bases, and 6 bases lay between the germline ends. The DNA of the CDR3 is TGTGCCACCAGTGATTTGGGAGGGACAGATACGCAGTATTTT. Translated, it gives CATSDLGGTDTQYF.

The rearrangement links TRBV11-3 to TRBJ2-2; D perhaps matches TRBD1 (6 bases). This CDR3 is 13 amino acids long. Between the trimmed V and J ends, which lost 0 bases and 7 bases, there was a span of 6 bases. Germline loops: CDR1 SGHNT, CDR2 YENEEA. The DNA of the CDR3 is TGTGCCAGCAGCTTAGAGACAGGCGGGGAGCTGTTTTTT. Amino acid sequence: CASSLETGGELFF.

The CDR3 is CASSLDLLVTGELFF. The CDR3 nucleotides are TGTGCCAGTAGTTTGGACCTTCTGGTTACCGGGGAGCTGTTTTTT. The V gene is TRBV19, the J gene TRBJ2-2; unclear D gene. V dropped 5 bases and J dropped 5 bases, with 15 bases sitting between them. Per the germline V gene, CDR1 is LNHDA and CDR2 is SQIVND (reference sequence). The length of the CDR3 is 15 residues.

The J gene is TRBJ1-2, the V gene TRBV5-1; D is unclear. The CDR3 runs to 13 residues. The germline V gene encodes CDR1 SGHRS and CDR2 YFSETQ. The ends were cut back, 3 bases at V and 7 bases at J, with 13 bases in the middle. The CDR3 coding sequence is TGCGCCAGCAGCTATGACACCTCGCTTGGCTACACCTTC. Residues: CASSYDTSLGYTF.

The chain recombines TRBV2 with TRBJ2-7, with TRBD2 matching 7 bases. The germline gives CDR1 SNHLY, CDR2 FYNNEI. Trimming took 8 bases from V and 1 from J; bases not matched to a gene: 8. This CDR3 has 14 residues. Written as DNA, the CDR3 is TGTGCCAGCGGGTGGGGAGGGAGTTCCTACGAGCAGTACGTC. Translating it yields CASGWGGSSYEQYV.